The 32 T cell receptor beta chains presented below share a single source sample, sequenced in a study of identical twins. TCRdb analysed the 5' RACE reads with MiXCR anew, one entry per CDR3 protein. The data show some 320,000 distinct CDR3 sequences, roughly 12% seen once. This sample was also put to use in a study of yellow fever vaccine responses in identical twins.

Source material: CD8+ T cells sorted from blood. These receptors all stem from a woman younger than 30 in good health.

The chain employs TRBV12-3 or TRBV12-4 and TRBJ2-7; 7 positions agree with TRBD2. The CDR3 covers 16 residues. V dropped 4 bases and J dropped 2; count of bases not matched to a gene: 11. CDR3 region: CASSSRVAGLTYEQYF. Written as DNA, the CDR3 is TGTGCCAGCAGTTCCCGGGTAGCGGGCCTGACCTACGAGCAGTACTTC.

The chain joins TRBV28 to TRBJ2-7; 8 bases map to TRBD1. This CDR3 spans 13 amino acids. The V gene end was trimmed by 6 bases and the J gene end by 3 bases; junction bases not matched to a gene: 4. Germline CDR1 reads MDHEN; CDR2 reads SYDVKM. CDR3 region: CASRGQGHYEQYV. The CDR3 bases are TGTGCCAGCAGAGGACAGGGACACTACGAGCAGTACGTC.

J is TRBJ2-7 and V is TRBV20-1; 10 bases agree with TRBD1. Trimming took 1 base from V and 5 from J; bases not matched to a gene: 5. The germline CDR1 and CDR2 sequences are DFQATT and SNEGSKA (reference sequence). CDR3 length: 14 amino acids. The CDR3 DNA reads TGCAGTGCTAGAGGTGGGACAGGGGTCCACGAGCAGTACTTC. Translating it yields CSARGGTGVHEQYF.

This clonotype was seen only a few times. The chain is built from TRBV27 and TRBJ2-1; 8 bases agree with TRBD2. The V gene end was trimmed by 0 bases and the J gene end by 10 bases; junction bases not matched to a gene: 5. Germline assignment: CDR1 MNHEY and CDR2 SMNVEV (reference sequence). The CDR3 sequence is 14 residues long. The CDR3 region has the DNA TGTGCCAGCAGTTTATCGTTGGGCGGGGGGGAGCAGTTCTTC. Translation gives CASSLSLGGGEQFF.

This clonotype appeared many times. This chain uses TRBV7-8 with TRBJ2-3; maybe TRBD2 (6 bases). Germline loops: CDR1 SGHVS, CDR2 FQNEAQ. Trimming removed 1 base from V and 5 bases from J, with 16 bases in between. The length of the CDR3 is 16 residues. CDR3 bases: TGTGCCAGCAGCTTAGGTAGCGGTGGAAGGGGAGATACGCAGTATTTT. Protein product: CASSLGSGGRGDTQYF.

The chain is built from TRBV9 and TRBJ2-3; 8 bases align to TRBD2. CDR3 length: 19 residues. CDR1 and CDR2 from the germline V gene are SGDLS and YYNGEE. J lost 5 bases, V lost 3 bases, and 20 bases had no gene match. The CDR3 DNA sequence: TGTGCCAGCAGCGAGACCACCCAGCGGGAGTGGGGTGAGGGAGATACGCAGTATTTT. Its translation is CASSETTQREWGEGDTQYF.

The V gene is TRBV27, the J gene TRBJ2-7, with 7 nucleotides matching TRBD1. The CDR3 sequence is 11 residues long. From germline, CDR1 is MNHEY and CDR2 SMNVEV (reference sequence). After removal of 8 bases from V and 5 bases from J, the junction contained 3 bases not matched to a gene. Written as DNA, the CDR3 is TGTGCCAGCCACAGGGGCAACGAGCAGTACTTC. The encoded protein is CASHRGNEQYF.

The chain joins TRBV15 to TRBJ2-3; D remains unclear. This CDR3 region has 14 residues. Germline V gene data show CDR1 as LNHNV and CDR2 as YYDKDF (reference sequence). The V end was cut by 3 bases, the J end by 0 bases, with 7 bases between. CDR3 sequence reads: CATSSDFSTDTQYF. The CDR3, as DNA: TGTGCCACCAGCAGCGACTTCAGCACAGATACGCAGTATTTT.

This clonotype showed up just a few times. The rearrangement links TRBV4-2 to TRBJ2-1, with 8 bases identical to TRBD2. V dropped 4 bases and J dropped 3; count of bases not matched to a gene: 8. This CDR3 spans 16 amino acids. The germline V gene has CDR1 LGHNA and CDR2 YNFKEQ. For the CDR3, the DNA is TGTGCCAGCAGCCCCCGGGGGGGCTTAATCTACAATGAGCAGTTCTTC. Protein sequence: CASSPRGGLIYNEQFF.

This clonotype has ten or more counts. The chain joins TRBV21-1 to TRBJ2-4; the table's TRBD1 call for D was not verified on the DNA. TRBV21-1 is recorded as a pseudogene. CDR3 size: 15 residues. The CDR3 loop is CASSKRGWSMNIQYF. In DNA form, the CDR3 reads TGTGCCAGCAGCAAAAGGGGCTGGAGTATGAACATTCAGTACTTC.

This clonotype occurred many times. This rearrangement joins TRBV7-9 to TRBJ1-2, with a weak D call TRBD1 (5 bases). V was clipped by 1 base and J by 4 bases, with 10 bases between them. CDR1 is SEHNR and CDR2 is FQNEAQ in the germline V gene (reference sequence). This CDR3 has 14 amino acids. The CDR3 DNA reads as TGTGCCAGCAGCTTAGGGTCGGACACCTATGGCTACACCTTC. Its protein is CASSLGSDTYGYTF.

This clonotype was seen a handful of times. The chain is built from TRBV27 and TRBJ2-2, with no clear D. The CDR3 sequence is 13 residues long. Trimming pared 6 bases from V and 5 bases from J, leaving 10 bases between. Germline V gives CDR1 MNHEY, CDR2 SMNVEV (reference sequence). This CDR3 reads CASSPFGTGELFF. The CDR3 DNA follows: TGTGCCAGCAGCCCCTTTGGGACCGGGGAGCTGTTTTTT.

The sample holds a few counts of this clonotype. DNA of the CDR3: TGTGCCAGCAGCCTCGGACTAGCGGGAGCCGTGGGCTACGAGCAGTACTTC. Residues: CASSLGLAGAVGYEQYF. The gene calls are TRBV7-9 and TRBJ2-7, with TRBD2 identical over 13 bases. Germline lookup yields CDR1 SEHNR and CDR2 FQNEAQ (reference sequence). The trim removed 5 bases at V and 3 bases at J, leaving 10 bases unmatched. The CDR3 covers 17 residues.

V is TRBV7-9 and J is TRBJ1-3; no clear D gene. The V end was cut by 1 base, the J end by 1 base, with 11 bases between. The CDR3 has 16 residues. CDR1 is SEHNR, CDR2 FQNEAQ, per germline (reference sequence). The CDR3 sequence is CASSLDTPRSGNTIYF. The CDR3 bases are TGTGCCAGCAGCTTAGACACCCCGCGGTCTGGAAACACCATATATTTT.

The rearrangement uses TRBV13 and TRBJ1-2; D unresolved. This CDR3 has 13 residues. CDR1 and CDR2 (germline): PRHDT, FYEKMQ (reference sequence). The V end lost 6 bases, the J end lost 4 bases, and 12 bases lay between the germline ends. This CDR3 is CASRSGASYGYTF. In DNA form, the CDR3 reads TGTGCCAGCAGATCAGGAGCCAGCTATGGCTACACCTTC.

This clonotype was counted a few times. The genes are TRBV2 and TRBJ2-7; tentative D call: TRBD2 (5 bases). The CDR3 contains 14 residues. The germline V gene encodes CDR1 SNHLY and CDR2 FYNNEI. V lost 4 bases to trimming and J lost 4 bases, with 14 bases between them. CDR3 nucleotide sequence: TGTGCCAGCAGTGGAGACTACTCCAATTACGAGCAGTACGTC. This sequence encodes CASSGDYSNYEQYV.

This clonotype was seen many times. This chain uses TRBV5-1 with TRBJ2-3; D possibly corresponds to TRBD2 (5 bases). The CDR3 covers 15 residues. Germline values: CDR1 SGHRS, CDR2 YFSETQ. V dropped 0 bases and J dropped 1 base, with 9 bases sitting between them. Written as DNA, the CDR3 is TGCGCCAGCAGCTTGGAGAAGGAGGGCACAGATACGCAGTATTTT. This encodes CASSLEKEGTDTQYF.

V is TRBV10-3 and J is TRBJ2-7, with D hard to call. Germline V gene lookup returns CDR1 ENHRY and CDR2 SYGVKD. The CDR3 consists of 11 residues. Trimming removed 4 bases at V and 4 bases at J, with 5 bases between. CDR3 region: CAISVAYEQYF. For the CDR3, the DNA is TGTGCCATCAGTGTGGCGTACGAGCAGTACTTC.

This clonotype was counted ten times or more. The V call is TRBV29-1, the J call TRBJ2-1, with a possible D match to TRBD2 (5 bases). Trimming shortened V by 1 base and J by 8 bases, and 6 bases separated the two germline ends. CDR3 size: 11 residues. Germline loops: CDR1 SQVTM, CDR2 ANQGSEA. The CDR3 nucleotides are TGCAGCGTTGAAGTGCGGGATGAGCAGTTCTTC. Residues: CSVEVRDEQFF.

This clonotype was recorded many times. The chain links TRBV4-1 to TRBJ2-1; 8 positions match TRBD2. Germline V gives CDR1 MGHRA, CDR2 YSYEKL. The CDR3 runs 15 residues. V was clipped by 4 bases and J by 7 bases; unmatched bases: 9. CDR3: CASSRTGTSLNEQFF. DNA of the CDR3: TGCGCCAGCAGCCGAACCGGGACTAGTTTGAATGAGCAGTTCTTC.

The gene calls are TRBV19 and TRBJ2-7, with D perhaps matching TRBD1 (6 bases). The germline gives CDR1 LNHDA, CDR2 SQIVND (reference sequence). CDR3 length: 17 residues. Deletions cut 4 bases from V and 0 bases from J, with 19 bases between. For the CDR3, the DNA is TGTGCCAGTAGTACACGGCCGACAGGCCTAAGCTCCTACGAGCAGTACGTC. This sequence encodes CASSTRPTGLSSYEQYV.

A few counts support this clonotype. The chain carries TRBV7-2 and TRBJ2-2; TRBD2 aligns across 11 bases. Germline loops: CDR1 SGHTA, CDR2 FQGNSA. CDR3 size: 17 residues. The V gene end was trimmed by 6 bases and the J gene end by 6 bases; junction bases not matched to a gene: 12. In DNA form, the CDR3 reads TGTGCCAGCAGAACCGCCCCTAGCGGGAGGTTCCCCGGGGAGCTGTTTTTT. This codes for CASRTAPSGRFPGELFF.

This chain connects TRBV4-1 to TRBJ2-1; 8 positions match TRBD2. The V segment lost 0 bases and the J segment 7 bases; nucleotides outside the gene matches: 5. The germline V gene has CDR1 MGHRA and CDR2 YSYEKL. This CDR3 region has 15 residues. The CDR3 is CASSQDPGGGNEQFF. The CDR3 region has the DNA TGCGCCAGCAGCCAAGATCCGGGAGGGGGGAATGAGCAGTTCTTC.

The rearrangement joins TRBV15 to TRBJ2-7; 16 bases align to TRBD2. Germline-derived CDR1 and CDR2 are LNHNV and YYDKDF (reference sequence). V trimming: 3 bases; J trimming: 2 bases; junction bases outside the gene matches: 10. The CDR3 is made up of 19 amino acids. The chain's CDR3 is CATSSPRGLAGGPPYEQYF. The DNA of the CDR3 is TGTGCCACCAGCAGCCCCAGGGGACTAGCGGGAGGGCCGCCCTACGAGCAGTACTTC.

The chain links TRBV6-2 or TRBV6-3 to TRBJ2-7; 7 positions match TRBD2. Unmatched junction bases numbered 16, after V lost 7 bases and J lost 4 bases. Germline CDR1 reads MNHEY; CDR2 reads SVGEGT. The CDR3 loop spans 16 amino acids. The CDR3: CASISSRLAEGYEQYF. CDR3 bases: TGTGCCAGCATTTCCAGCAGGCTAGCGGAGGGGTACGAGCAGTACTTC.

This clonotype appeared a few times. The CDR3 region has the DNA TGTGCCAGCAGCATAGGGGACCCCTCCTACGAGCAGTACTTC. Translating it yields CASSIGDPSYEQYF. The rearrangement uses TRBV5-6 and TRBJ2-7, with D perhaps TRBD1 or TRBD2 (5 bases each). CDR1 is SGHDT, CDR2 YYEEEE, per germline. Trimming removed 4 bases from V and 0 bases from J, with 11 bases in between. This CDR3 is 14 amino acids long.

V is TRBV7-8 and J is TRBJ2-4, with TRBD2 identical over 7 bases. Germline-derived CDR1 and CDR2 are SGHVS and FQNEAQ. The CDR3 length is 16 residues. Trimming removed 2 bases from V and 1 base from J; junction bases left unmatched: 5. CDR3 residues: CASSLTSETAKNIQYF. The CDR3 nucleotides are TGTGCCAGCAGCTTAACTAGCGAGACTGCCAAAAACATTCAGTACTTC.

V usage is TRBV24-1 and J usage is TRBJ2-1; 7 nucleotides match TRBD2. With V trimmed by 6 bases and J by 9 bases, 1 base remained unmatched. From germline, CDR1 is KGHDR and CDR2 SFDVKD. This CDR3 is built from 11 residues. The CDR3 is CATSSGGEQFF. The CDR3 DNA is TGTGCCACCAGTTCGGGGGGTGAGCAGTTCTTC.

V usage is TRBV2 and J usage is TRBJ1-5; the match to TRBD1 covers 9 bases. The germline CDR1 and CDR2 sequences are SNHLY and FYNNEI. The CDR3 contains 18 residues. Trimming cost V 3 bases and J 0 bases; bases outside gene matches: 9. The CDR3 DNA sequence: TGTGCCAGCAGTGATTATGTGGGGACAGGGTTTAGCAATCAGCCCCAGCATTTT. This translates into CASSDYVGTGFSNQPQHF.

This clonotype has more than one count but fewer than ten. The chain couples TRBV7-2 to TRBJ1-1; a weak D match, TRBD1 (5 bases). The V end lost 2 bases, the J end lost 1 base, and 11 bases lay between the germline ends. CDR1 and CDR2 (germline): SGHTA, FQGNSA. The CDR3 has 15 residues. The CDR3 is CASSLIGTENTEAFF. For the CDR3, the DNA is TGTGCCAGCAGCTTAATAGGGACGGAGAACACTGAAGCTTTCTTT.

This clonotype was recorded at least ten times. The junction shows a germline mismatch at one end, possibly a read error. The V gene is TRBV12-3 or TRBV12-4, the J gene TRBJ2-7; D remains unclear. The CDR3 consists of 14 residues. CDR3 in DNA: TGTGCCAGCAGTTTTTCAGGTCCCTCCGACGAGCAGTACTTC. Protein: CASSFSGPSDEQYF.

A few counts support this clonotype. The chain's CDR3 is CASSLTGHGYEQYV. The CDR3 DNA reads as TGTGCCAGCAGCTTAACGGGACACGGATACGAGCAGTACGTC. This chain connects TRBV7-9 to TRBJ2-7; tentatively, D is TRBD1 (6 bases). Per germline, CDR1 SEHNR and CDR2 FQNEAQ (reference sequence). V was pared by 2 bases and J by 4 bases, with 12 bases between. This CDR3 has 14 amino acids.